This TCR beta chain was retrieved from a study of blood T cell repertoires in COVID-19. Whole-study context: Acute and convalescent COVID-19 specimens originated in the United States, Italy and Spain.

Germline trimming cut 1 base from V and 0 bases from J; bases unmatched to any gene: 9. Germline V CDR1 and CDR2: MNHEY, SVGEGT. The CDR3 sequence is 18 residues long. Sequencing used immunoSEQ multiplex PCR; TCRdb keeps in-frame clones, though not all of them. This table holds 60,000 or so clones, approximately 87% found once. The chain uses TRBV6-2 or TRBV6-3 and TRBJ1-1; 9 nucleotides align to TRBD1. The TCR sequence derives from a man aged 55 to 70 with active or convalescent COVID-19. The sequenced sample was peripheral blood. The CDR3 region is CASSYLLGTGIMNTEAFF. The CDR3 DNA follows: TGTGCCAGCAGTTACTTATTAGGGACAGGGATAATGAACACTGAAGCTTTCTTT.